This T cell receptor beta chain was sequenced during a study of T cells after yellow fever vaccination. Study at large: Any fraction with a low cell number was prepared using SMART-Seq v4 Ultra Low Input. Study-wide results and caveats: Subsequent booster samples again held most clones from primary vaccination (less than 98% CD4, just under 90% CD8). Among all clonotypes, a small share was observed in both CD4 and CD8 compartments.

In the case of this clonotype: Its target is not known.

The CDR3 runs to 15 residues. CDR1 and CDR2 (germline): SGHVS, FNYEAQ. V was clipped by 2 bases and J by 3 bases, with 12 bases between them. Production of TCR cDNA was by 5'RACE template switching, which also added a universal primer site and UMIs. TCRdb passed the 5' RACE reads through MiXCR, listing each CDR3 protein once. The table lists around 200,000 distinct CDR3 sequences, approximately 11% of them singletons. The origin of this receptor is a man aged 18 to 29 who received the YFV17D yellow fever vaccine. This specimen consisted of CD8+ T cells sorted from PBMCs, obtained 15 days after the yellow fever booster vaccination. The chain couples TRBV7-6 to TRBJ2-3; a weak D match, TRBD1 (6 bases). This chain's CDR3 is CASSLSGVRTDTQYF. Written as DNA, the CDR3 is TGTGCCAGCAGCTTATCAGGGGTTAGGACAGATACGCAGTATTTT. The whole variable domain, filled in from reference TRBV7-6 and TRBJ2-3, reads GAGVSQSPRYKVTKRGQDVALRCDPISGHVSLYWYRQALGQGPEFLTYFNYEAQQDKSGLPNDRFSAERPEGSISTLTIQRTEQRDSAMYRCASSLSGVRTDTQYFGPGTRLTVL.